This T cell receptor (beta chain) was sequenced for a study of vaccination and CD4 T cells after COVID-19. Findings and limits, study-wide: For convalescent patients, a median around 90% of reactive clones surfaced exclusively after vaccination. Convalescent patients' vaccine-specific clones were spike mono-reactive in 304 of 307 cases.

Treatment reported: 10-day PBMC culture with coronavirus spike peptide pools or control peptides (ViraFEST assay). Sequencing of cultured CD4+ T cell DNA used the Oncomine TCR Beta short-read assay. The genomic DNA was obtained from cultured CD4+ T cells by extraction with the QIAamp micro DNA kit. Using its own MiXCR run on the PCR reads, TCRdb lists one record per CDR3 protein. There are 15,000 to 20,000 distinct CDR3 sequences in the sample; approximately 67% occur only once, and less than 10% lies in the top ten. Germline-derived CDR1 and CDR2 are MNHEY and SVGAGI. The CDR3 length is 14 residues. V was trimmed by 2 bases and J by 1 base, leaving 8 bases between them. As to this clonotype: Its specificity is unknown.

The source of this sequence is a human donor who had recovered from COVID-19. Sequenced sample: CD4+ T cells from blood, cultured in vitro. The rearrangement uses TRBV6-5 and TRBJ1-1; no clear D gene. CDR3: CASSYPARNTEAFF. The CDR3 bases are TGTGCCAGCAGTTACCCCGCTAGGAACACTGAAGCTTTCTTT.